Below, 10 T cell receptor beta chains from the same sample are listed, as sequenced in a study of OX40 agonist ivuxolimab in advanced cancers. The data were produced by immunoSEQ multiplex PCR, yet TCRdb's version contains in-frame clones alone and is incomplete. The top ten hold around 30% of the sample, which has about 48,000 clones, 85% to 90% seen once. Specimen: CD4+ or CD8+ T cells sorted from blood, collected in a trial of the OX40 agonist ivuxolimab. The receptors were sampled from an adult with an advanced solid tumor such as melanoma, head and neck, liver or kidney cancer.

The chain is built from TRBV7-9 and TRBJ2-5; D is perhaps TRBD1 or TRBD2 (5 bases each). This CDR3 has 15 amino acids. Germline lookup yields CDR1 SEHNR and CDR2 FQNEAQ (reference sequence). The ends were cut back, 5 bases at V and 2 bases at J, with 15 bases in the middle. The CDR3 spells CASSPPRGGQETQYF. The DNA for the CDR3 is TGTGCCAGCAGCCCCCCACGGGGCGGACAAGAGACCCAGTACTTC.

The chain recombines TRBV25-1 with TRBJ1-3, with D unresolved. V was pared by 4 bases and J by 0 bases, with 16 bases between. Germline CDR1 is MGHDK and CDR2 is SYGVNS. This CDR3 is built from 17 residues. CDR3 sequence: CASSGRDYIDSGNTIYF. The CDR3 nucleotides read TGTGCCAGCAGTGGGCGGGATTACATAGACTCTGGAAACACCATATATTTT.

V and J are TRBV28 and TRBJ2-7, with unresolved D. Germline CDR1 is MDHEN and CDR2 is SYDVKM. The V end lost 5 bases, the J end lost 5 bases, and 13 bases lay between the germline ends. CDR3 length: 13 residues. Here the CDR3 DNA reads TGTGCCAGCAGTCCCATGGGCGTCGACGAGCAGTACTTC. As protein: CASSPMGVDEQYF.

This clone was picked up one time. The chain couples TRBV28 to TRBJ1-2, with D perhaps matching TRBD1 (5 bases). The CDR3 extends over 15 amino acids. Between the trimmed V and J ends, which lost 1 base and 6 bases, there was a span of 15 bases. From germline, CDR1 is MDHEN and CDR2 SYDVKM. Here the CDR3 DNA reads TGTGCCAGCAGTTTATTCAATCCAGGGCCCAATGGCTACACCTTC. Translated: CASSLFNPGPNGYTF.

V gene TRBV15 combines with J gene TRBJ2-7; D remains unclear. The ends were cut back, 0 bases at V and 0 bases at J, with 15 bases in the middle. CDR1 and CDR2 (germline): LNHNV, YYDKDF (reference sequence). CDR3 length equals 17 residues. CDR3 sequence (DNA): TGTGCCACCAGCAGAGATATCCCCTCCGCGGACTCCTACGAGCAGTACTTC. Translation gives CATSRDIPSADSYEQYF.

The chain is built from TRBV2 and TRBJ2-1; D uncertain. Trimming stripped 3 bases from V and 0 bases from J, with 9 bases between. The CDR3 extends over 15 amino acids. In germline, CDR1 is SNHLY, CDR2 FYNNEI. CDR3 loop: CASSDHRSSYNEQFF. The CDR3 DNA is TGTGCCAGCAGTGACCACAGAAGCTCCTACAATGAGCAGTTCTTC.

The V gene is TRBV5-6, the J gene TRBJ2-5; 9 bases agree with TRBD2. V gave up 1 base and J gave up 4 bases; unmatched junction bases: 11. Germline V CDR1 and CDR2: SGHDT, YYEEEE. This CDR3 is built from 17 residues. CDR3 loop: CASSLMAGGPWVETQYF. In nucleotides, the CDR3 is TGTGCCAGCAGCTTGATGGCGGGAGGGCCGTGGGTAGAGACCCAGTACTTC.

The V gene is TRBV13, the J gene TRBJ2-3; weak D call: TRBD1 (6 bases). Trimming removed 4 bases from V and 0 bases from J, with 11 bases in between. The CDR3 runs to 15 residues. The germline CDR1 and CDR2 sequences are PRHDT and FYEKMQ (reference sequence). The CDR3 DNA follows: TGTGCCAGCAGCTCTTCGGACAGCAGCACAGATACGCAGTATTTT. It translates to CASSSSDSSTDTQYF. The variable domain in full, completed from reference TRBV13 and TRBJ2-3, reads AAGVIQSPRHLIKEKRETATLKCYPIPRHDTVYWYQQGPGQDPQFLISFYEKMQSDKGSIPDRFSAQQFSDYHSELNMSSLELGDSALYFCASSSSDSSTDTQYFGPGTRLTVL.

The chain is built from TRBV5-4 and TRBJ1-3; D not certain. The CDR3 has 14 residues. The germline V gene has CDR1 SGHNT and CDR2 YYREEE (reference sequence). Trimming left V 0 bases short and J 0 bases short, with 4 bases between. The CDR3 nucleotides are TGTGCCAGCAGCTTGGCTGGCTCTGGAAACACCATATATTTT. Translated: CASSLAGSGNTIYF. The full variable domain, completed using reference TRBV5-4 and TRBJ1-3, is ETGVTQSPTHLIKTRGQQVTLRCSSQSGHNTVSWYQQALGQGPQFIFQYYREEENGRGNFPPRFSGLQFPNYSSELNVNALELDDSALYLCASSLAGSGNTIYFGEGSWLTVV.

The chain is built from TRBV4-2 and TRBJ1-3, with D tentatively TRBD1 (5 bases). The CDR3 runs to 15 residues. The V gene's germline CDR1 is LGHNA and CDR2 YNFKEQ. Trimming left V 0 bases short and J 0 bases short, with 6 bases between. CDR3 DNA sequence: TGTGCCAGCAGCCAAGATGACAGCTCTGGAAACACCATATATTTT. It is translated as CASSQDDSSGNTIYF.